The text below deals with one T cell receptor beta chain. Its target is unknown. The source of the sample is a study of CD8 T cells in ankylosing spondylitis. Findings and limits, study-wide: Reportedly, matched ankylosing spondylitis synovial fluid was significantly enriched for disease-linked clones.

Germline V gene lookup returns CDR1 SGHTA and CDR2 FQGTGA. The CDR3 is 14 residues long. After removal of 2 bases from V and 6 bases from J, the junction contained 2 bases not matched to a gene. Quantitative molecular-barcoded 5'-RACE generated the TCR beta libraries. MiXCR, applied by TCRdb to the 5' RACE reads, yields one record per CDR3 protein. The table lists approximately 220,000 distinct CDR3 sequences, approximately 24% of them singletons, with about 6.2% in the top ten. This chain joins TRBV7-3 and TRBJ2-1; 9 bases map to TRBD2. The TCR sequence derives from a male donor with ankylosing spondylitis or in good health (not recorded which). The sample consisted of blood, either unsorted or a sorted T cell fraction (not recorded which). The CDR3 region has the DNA TGTGCCAGCAGCTTAGGCGGGAGGGTCAATGAGCAGTTCTTC. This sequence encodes CASSLGGRVNEQFF.